A selection of T cell receptor beta chains follows, all from one sample in a study of cytomegalovirus exposure and HLA in healthy donors. Sequenced by immunoSEQ multiplex PCR; TCRdb stores in-frame clones only, minus some. The sample lists approximately 300,000 clones, 87% occurring once. Sequencing input: PBMCs. The receptors come from a woman in her twenties or thirties in good health and CMV-seropositive. CDR3s include the opening cysteine and the closing phenylalanine or tryptophan. Each record gives: CDR3 length, V gene, CDR3 protein.

19	TRBV27	CASSFPVGGTGGSTGELFF
14	TRBV28	CASSSGTGAYEQYF
13	TRBV6-1	CASSDSFDQPQHF
8	TRBV6-1	CASSELWF
19	TRBV4-1	CASSQVNRGHNSGANVLTF
13	TRBV28	CASSNTYNSPLHF
15	TRBV28	CASILGGTVNQPQHF
15	TRBV18	CASSPLAGLETEAFF
14	TRBV29-1	CSVGRDSLSYEQYF
16	TRBV15	CATSGHGTSGGAVQYF
14	TRBV18	CASSPQGGGTEAFF
13	TRBV4-3	CASSPDRGNTIYF
15	TRBV5-8	CASSRAGVGDTEAFF
13	TRBV2	CARGTPLNTEAFF
14	TRBV30	CAWSKAGVNQPQHF
14	TRBV9	CASSVETGAGKLFF
14	TRBV5-1	CASSLDQGTYEQYF
14	TRBV7-9	CASSWGQGSYEQYF
15	TRBV7-9	CASSLFGLASYEQYF
13	TRBV7-8	CASSLTGDYEQYF
13	TRBV5-1	CASSLTPGQPQHF
16	TRBV27	CASASGGALSYYGYTF
13	TRBV9	CASSVTSNAEAFF
15	TRBV30	CAYYSGLSSYNEQFF